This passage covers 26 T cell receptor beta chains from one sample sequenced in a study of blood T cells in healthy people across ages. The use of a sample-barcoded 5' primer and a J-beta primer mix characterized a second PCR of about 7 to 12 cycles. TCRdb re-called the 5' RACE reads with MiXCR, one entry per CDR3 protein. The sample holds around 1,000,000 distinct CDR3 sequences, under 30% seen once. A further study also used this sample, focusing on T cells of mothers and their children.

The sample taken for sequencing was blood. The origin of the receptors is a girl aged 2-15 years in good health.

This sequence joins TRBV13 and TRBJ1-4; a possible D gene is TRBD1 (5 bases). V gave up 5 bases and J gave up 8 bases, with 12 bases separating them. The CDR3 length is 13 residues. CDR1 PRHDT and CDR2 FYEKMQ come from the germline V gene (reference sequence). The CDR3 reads CASSSNGGEKLFF. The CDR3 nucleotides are TGTGCCAGCAGCAGTAATGGGGGAGAAAAACTGTTTTTT.

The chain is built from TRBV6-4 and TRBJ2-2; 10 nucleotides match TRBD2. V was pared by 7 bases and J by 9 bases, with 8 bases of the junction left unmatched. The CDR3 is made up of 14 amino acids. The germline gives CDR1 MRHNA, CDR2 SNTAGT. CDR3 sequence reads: CASTRASGSRELFF. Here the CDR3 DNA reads TGTGCCAGCACCCGGGCTAGCGGGAGCAGGGAGCTGTTTTTT.

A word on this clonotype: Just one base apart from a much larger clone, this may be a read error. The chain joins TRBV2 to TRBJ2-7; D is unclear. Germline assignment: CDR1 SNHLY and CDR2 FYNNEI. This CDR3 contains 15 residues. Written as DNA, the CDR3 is TGTGCCAGCCAAACTTTTCCTTCACCGACATACGAGCGGTACTTC. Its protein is CASQTFPSPTYERYF.

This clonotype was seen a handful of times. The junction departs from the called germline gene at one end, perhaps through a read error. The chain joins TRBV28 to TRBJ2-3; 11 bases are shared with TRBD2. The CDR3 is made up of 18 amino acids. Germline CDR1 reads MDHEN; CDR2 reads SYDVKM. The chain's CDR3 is CASSLLLAGGLRTDTQYF. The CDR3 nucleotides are TGTGCCAGCAGTTTGCTGCTAGCGGGAGGCCTACGCACGGATACGCAGTATTTT.

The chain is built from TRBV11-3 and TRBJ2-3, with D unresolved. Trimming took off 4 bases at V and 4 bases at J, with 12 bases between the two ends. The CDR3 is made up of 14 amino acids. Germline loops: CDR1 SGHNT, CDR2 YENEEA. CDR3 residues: CASSSRAVADTQYF. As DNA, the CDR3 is TGTGCCAGCAGCTCCCGGGCGGTGGCAGATACGCAGTATTTT.

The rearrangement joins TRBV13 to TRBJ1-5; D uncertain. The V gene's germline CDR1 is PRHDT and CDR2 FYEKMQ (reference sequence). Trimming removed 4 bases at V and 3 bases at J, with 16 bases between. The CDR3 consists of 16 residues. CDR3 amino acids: CASSSGEDGFNQPQHF. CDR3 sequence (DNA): TGTGCCAGCAGCTCAGGCGAGGACGGCTTCAATCAGCCCCAGCATTTT.

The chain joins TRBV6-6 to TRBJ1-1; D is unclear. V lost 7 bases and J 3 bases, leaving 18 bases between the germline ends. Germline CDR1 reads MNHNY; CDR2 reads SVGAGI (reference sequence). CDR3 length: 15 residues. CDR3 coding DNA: TGTGCCAGCAAGGGCAGGATGGCTTGGGACACTGAAGCTTTCTTT. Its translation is CASKGRMAWDTEAFF.

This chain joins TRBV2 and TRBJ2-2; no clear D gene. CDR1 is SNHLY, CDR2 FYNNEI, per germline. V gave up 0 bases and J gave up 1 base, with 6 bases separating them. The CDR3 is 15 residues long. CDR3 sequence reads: CASSEAGWNTGELFF. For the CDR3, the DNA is TGTGCCAGCAGTGAAGCGGGGTGGAACACCGGGGAGCTGTTTTTT.

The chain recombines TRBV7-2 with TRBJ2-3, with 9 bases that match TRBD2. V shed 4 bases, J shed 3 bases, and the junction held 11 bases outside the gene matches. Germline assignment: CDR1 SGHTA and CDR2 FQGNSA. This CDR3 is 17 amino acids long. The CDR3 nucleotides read TGTGCCAGCAGCTCGGGTTGGTTGCGGGAGGGGACAGATACGCAGTATTTT. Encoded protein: CASSSGWLREGTDTQYF.

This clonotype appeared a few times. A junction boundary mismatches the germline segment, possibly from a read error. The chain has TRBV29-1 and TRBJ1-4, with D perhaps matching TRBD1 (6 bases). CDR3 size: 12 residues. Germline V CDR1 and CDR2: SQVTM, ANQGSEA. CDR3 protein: CGVWRGGEKLFF. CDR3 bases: TGCGGCGTTTGGAGGGGGGGTGAAAAACTGTTTTTT.

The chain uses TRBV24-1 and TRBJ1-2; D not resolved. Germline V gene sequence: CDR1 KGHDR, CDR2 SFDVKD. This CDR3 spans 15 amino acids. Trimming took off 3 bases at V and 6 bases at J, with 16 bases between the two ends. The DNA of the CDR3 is TGTGCCACCAGTGATCGTCAAAGAGGAGGACATGGCTACACCTTC. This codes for CATSDRQRGGHGYTF.

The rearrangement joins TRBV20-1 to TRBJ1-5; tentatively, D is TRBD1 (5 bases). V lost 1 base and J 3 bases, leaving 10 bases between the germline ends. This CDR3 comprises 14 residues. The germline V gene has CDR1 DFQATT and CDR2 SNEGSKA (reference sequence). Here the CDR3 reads CSARAQGLNQPQHF. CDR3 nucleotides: TGCAGTGCTAGAGCGCAGGGACTCAATCAGCCCCAGCATTTT.

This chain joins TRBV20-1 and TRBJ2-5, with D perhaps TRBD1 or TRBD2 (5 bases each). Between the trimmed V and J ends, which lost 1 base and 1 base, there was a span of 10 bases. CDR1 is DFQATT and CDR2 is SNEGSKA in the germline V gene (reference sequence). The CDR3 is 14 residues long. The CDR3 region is CSARVGTLQETQYF. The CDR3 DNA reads TGCAGTGCTAGAGTCGGGACCCTCCAAGAGACCCAGTACTTC.

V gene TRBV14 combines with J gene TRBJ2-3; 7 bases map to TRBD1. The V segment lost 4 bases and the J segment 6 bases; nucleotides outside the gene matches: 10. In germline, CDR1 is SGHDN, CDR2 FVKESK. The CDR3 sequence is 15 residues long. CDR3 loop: CASSRIQGPGDTQYF. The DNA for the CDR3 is TGTGCCAGCAGCCGGATACAGGGGCCAGGGGATACGCAGTATTTT. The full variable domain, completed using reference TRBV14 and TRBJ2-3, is EAGVTQFPSHSVIEKGQTVTLRCDPISGHDNLYWYRRVMGKEIKFLLHFVKESKQDESGMPNNRFLAERTGGTYSTLKVQPAELEDSGVYFCASSRIQGPGDTQYFGPGTRLTVL.

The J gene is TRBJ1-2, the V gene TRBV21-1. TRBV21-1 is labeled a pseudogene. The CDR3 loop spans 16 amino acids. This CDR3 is CASLCLLGTSNYGYTF. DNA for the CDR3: TGTGCCAGCTTGTGCCTTCTCGGCACCTCTAACTATGGCTACACCTTC.

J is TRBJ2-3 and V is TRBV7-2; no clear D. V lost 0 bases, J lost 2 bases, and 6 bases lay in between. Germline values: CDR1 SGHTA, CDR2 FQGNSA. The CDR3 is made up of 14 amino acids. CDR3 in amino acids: CASSLALLTDTQYF. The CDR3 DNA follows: TGTGCCAGCAGCTTAGCCCTACTCACAGATACGCAGTATTTT.

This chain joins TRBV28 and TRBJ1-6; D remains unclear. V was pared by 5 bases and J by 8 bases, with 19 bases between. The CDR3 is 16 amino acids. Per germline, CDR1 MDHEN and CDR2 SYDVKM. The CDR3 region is CASSALAGSWYSPLHF. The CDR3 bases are TGTGCCAGCAGTGCCTTGGCGGGCTCATGGTATTCACCCCTCCACTTT.

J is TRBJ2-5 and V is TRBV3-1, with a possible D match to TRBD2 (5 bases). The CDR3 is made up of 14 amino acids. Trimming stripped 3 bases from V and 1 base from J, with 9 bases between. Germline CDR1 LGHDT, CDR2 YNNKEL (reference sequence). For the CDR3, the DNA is TGTGCCAGCAGCCATTTCAGCGGCCAAGAGACCCAGTACTTC. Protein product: CASSHFSGQETQYF.

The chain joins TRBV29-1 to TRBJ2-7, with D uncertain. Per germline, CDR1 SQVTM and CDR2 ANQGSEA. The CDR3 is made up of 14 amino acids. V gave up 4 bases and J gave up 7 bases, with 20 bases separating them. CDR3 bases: TGCAGCGTTGGAGTGGGGATCCACATCCTTGAGCAGTACTTC. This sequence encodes CSVGVGIHILEQYF.

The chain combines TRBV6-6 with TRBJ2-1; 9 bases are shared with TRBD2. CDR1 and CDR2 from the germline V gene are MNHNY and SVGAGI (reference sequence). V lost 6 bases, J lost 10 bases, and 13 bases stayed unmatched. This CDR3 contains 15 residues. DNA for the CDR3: TGTGCCAGCAGCGGACTAGCGCGATTTCAAGGGGAGCAGTTCTTC. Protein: CASSGLARFQGEQFF.

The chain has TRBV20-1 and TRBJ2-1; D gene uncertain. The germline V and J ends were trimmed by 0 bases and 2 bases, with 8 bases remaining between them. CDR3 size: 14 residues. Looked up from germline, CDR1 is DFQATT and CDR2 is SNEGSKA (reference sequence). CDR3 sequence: CSARDQAAYNEQFF. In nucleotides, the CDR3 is TGCAGTGCTAGAGATCAGGCAGCCTACAATGAGCAGTTCTTC.

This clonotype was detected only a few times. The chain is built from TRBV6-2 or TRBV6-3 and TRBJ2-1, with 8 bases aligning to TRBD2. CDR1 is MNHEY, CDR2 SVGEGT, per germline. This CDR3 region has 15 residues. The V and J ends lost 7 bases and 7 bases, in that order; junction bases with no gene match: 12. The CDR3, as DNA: TGTGCCAGCACCGACGGGGGGGCGGGTTGGAATGAGCAGTTCTTC. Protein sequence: CASTDGGAGWNEQFF.

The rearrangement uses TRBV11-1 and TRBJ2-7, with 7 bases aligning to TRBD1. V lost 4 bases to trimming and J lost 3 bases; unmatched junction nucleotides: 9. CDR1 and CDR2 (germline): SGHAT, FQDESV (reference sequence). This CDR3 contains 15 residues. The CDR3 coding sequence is TGTGCCAGCAGCTATGGACCGGACAGGCTCTACGAGCAGTACTTC. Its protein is CASSYGPDRLYEQYF.

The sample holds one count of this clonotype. CDR3 amino acids: CASSVDFGRNEQFF. In DNA form, the CDR3 reads TGTGCCAGCAGCGTAGATTTTGGGCGCAATGAGCAGTTCTTC. The chain uses TRBV9 and TRBJ2-5; D ambiguous. The J call may be in error: the DNA end matches TRBJ2-1 better. Germline V gene sequence: CDR1 SGDLS, CDR2 YYNGEE. CDR3 length: 14 residues.

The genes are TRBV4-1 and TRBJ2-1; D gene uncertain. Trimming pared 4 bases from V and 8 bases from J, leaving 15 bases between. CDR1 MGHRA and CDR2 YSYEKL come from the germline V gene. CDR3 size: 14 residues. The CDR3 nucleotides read TGCGCCAGCAGCCCTCGTCTCGAGAGCCATGAGCAGTTCTTC. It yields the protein CASSPRLESHEQFF.

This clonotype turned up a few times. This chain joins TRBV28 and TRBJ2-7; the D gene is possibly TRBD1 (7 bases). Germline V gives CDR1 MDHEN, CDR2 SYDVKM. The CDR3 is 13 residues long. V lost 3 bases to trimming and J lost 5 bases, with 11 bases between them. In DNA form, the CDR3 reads TGTGCCAGCAGTTTGGAGGGGGCTAACGAGCAGTACTTC. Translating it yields CASSLEGANEQYF.